The text below deals with one TCR beta chain. Trimming stripped 4 bases from V and 3 bases from J, with 15 bases between. Germline CDR1 reads LGHNA; CDR2 reads YNFKEQ. The CDR3 runs to 15 residues. These data belong to a study of blood T cell repertoires in COVID-19. Study context: Researchers got acute and convalescent COVID-19 samples from the United States, Italy and Spain. Nucleic acid was either cDNA or gDNA, and it came from T cells, B-cell-depleted T cells, or PBMCs.

Original data processing: Estimated nucleated cell counts came from reference gene primer amplification. Sequencing used immunoSEQ multiplex PCR; TCRdb keeps in-frame clones, though not all of them. The V and J calls and clone size were taken over from that table, and D and trimming were inferred from the DNA. This sample has 110,000 or so clones; roughly nine tenths occur once, and the top ten carry 6% to 9.5%. Sequenced material: peripheral blood. This receptor was identified in a man in his sixties or seventies who had recovered from COVID-19. This rearrangement joins TRBV4-2 to TRBJ2-5; possible D gene TRBD2, 6 bases. CDR3 sequence reads: CASSRGTPEEETQYF. Written as DNA, the CDR3 is TGTGCCAGCAGCCGGGGGACTCCTGAGGAAGAGACCCAGTACTTC.